A selection of T cell receptor beta chains follows, all from one sample in a study of patients and donors after allogeneic stem cell transplantation. TCRdb redid the calling of the RT-PCR reads with MiXCR, one entry per CDR3 protein. This sample yields hundreds of thousands of distinct CDR3 sequences, of which around 16% are seen a single time; 6.5% to 7.5% belongs to the top ten. Sequencing was done on a sample of blood, either unsorted or a sorted T cell fraction (not recorded which). These receptors were taken from a human donor who was either an allogeneic HSCT recipient or a stem cell or donor lymphocyte infusion donor (not recorded which). It is not recorded whose cells these are; they may come from a transplant donor. Both conserved end residues are part of each CDR3. The D gene is left open where the match is weak. Size values are once, few and many counts, or a class for expanded clones, and some rows have none.

j_call | v_call | d_call | clone_size | cdr3_nt | cdr3_aa
TRBJ1-4 | TRBV5-1 | NA | NA | TGCGCCAGCAGCTTTGAGGGAGGGCGGTTGGAAAAACTGTTTTTT | CASSFEGGRLEKLFF
TRBJ2-7 | TRBV12-3/TRBV12-4 | TRBD1 | many | TGTGCCAGCAGTTTCGAGGACAGGGGGCAAGGAATCAACGAGCAGTACTTC | CASSFEDRGQGINEQYF
TRBJ2-7 | TRBV20-1 | TRBD2 | NA | TGCAGTGCTCCCTCCGGGGGGGCAAAATCGTTGGTCTACGAGCAGTACTTC | CSAPSGGAKSLVYEQYF
TRBJ1-5 | TRBV20-1 | TRBD1 | many | TGCAGTGCTAGAGGACAGGGGGAACTTAGCAATCAGCCCCAGCATTTT | CSARGQGELSNQPQHF
TRBJ2-2 | TRBV29-1 | TRBD2 | NA | TGCGGCGCCTCGGGGGGGGCGAACACCGGGGAGCTGTTTTTT | CGASGGANTGELFF
TRBJ2-3 | TRBV19 | TRBD2 | NA | TGTGCCAGTAAGAAGGGAACAGGAGGGAGGGCTAATACGCAGTATTTT | CASKKGTGGRANTQYF
TRBJ1-2 | TRBV6-4 | NA | NA | TGTGCCAGCAGTGGCGGCCCTCACTATGGCTACACCTTC | CASSGGPHYGYTF
TRBJ2-1 | TRBV6-5 | TRBD2 | NA | TGTGCCAGCAGTTACTCGTTGGTAGCGGGAGGGCGGTACAATGAGCAGTTCTTC | CASSYSLVAGGRYNEQFF
TRBJ2-2 | TRBV4-2 | TRBD1 | many | TGTGCCAGCAGCCTACAGGGGGAGGCCGGGGAGCTGTTTTTT | CASSLQGEAGELFF
TRBJ1-2 | TRBV5-1 | TRBD1 | few | TGCGCCAGCAGCTTAGGACAGGGACCGGTCAACACCTTC | CASSLGQGPVNTF
TRBJ2-5 | TRBV12-3/TRBV12-4 | NA | NA | TGTGCCAGCAGTTTACGAGGTACCGAAGAGACCCAGTACTTC | CASSLRGTEETQYF
TRBJ1-1 | TRBV9 | NA | NA | TGTGCCAGCAGCGTAGGAGCGGGGCTCACTGAAGCTTTCTTT | CASSVGAGLTEAFF
TRBJ2-7 | TRBV3-1 | NA | NA | TGTGCCAGCATTTCGAGTGGGACCTACGAGCAGTACTTC | CASISSGTYEQYF
TRBJ1-5 | TRBV20-1 | NA | NA | TGCAGTGCTAGTAACGTGCAGGGGAGCAATCAGCCCCAGCATTTT | CSASNVQGSNQPQHF
TRBJ2-2 | TRBV9 | NA | NA | TGTGCCAGCAGCGTAGTAGGGGAGTCAGGGGAGCTGTTTTTT | CASSVVGESGELFF
TRBJ1-3 | TRBV5-6 | NA | NA | TGTGCCAGCAGCCTTGGACAGTTCTCTGGAAACACCATATATTTT | CASSLGQFSGNTIYF
TRBJ1-6 | TRBV12-3/TRBV12-4 | NA | few | TGTGCCAGCAGTTTAGGGGAGAAAAATTCACCCCTCCACTTT | CASSLGEKNSPLHF
TRBJ1-1 | TRBV7-6 | NA | few | TGTGCCAGCAGACCCTTGGGGGGACGTGAAGCTTTCTTT | CASRPLGGREAFF
TRBJ2-3 | TRBV5-1 | NA | NA | TGCGCCAGCAATATACCTAGCACAGATACGCAGTATTTT | CASNIPSTDTQYF
TRBJ2-5 | TRBV6-1 | TRBD2 | NA | TGTGCCAGCAGCTTTCTCCCGGGACTAGCGGGAGAAGAGACCCAGTACTTC | CASSFLPGLAGEETQYF
TRBJ2-7 | TRBV7-9 | NA | NA | TGTGCCAGCAGCTTAGCGTTGGGAACCTACGAGCAGTACTTC | CASSLALGTYEQYF
TRBJ1-5 | TRBV20-1 | TRBD1 | NA | TGCAGTGCTTTACTTAGGGGGCTCAGCAATCAGCCCCAGCATTTT | CSALLRGLSNQPQHF
TRBJ2-7 | TRBV5-1 | NA | NA | TGCGCCAGCAGCCCGAACAGTCGTCCCTACGAGCAGTACTTC | CASSPNSRPYEQYF
TRBJ2-3 | TRBV3-1 | TRBD1 | NA | TGTGCCAGCAGCCCCAAACAGGGGGCGCTAGGCACAGATACGCAGTATTTT | CASSPKQGALGTDTQYF
TRBJ2-2 | TRBV5-5 | TRBD2 | NA | TGTGCCAGCAGCCTGACTAGCGGGGGGGCCTACGCCGGGGAGCTGTTTTTT | CASSLTSGGAYAGELFF
TRBJ2-6 | TRBV24-1 | NA | few | TGTGCCACGGCGAATGGGAAGGCTGGGGCCAACGTCCTGACTTTC | CATANGKAGANVLTF
TRBJ1-1 | TRBV10-3 | NA | few | TGTGCCATCAGAGAGGGAGGGAAGAACACTGAAGCTTTCTTT | CAIREGGKNTEAFF
TRBJ2-3 | TRBV20-1 | NA | NA | TGCAGTGCTAGACCTAGGGACTGGAAGAGCACAGATACGCAGTATTTT | CSARPRDWKSTDTQYF
TRBJ2-1 | TRBV11-2 | NA | NA | TGTGCCAGCAGCCCGGCGGGACGTAACAATGAGCAGTTCTTC | CASSPAGRNNEQFF
TRBJ2-2 | TRBV6-1 | NA | NA | TGTGCCAGCTCCCGAAGTGTGGTTCTGTTCGCCGGGGAGCTGTTTTTT | CASSRSVVLFAGELFF
TRBJ2-1 | TRBV29-1 | TRBD2 | few | TGCAGCGTTGTAGGGCTAGCGGGGACAAAGAGCTCCTACAATGAGCAGTTCTTC | CSVVGLAGTKSSYNEQFF
TRBJ1-1 | TRBV7-2 | NA | many | TGTGCCAGCAGCTTAAGCCGTGAAGCTTTCTTT | CASSLSREAFF
TRBJ1-5 | TRBV9 | NA | NA | TGTGCCAGCAGCGTAGTTGGCAATCAGCCCCAGCATTTT | CASSVVGNQPQHF
TRBJ2-2 | TRBV6-1 | NA | NA | TGTGCCAGCAGATTAACCGACAGGCCTGAGCTGTTTTTT | CASRLTDRPELFF
TRBJ2-1 | TRBV7-3 | NA | NA | TGTGCCAGCAGCTTACTTAGGATCCCCTACAATGAGCAGTTCTTC | CASSLLRIPYNEQFF
TRBJ2-2 | TRBV3-1 | NA | NA | TGTGCCAGCAGCCAAGAAGGGGGACCGACGATCGGGGAGCTGTTTTTT | CASSQEGGPTIGELFF